The clone carrying this T cell receptor (beta chain) was detected only once. Its target is unknown. This specimen comes from a study of graft-versus-host responses after intestinal transplantation. The wider study: Recipients obtained multivisceral, liver-intestinal, or isolated intestinal transplants. Recipients were all induced with anti-thymocyte globulin, then given tacrolimus and steroids for roughly 3 years.

TCRdb's copy holds only in-frame clones and misses some; the assay was immunoSEQ multiplex PCR. The profile shows roughly 4,400 clones, about three quarters of them singletons. CDR3 length: 12 residues. The germline gives CDR1 SEHNR, CDR2 FQNEAQ (reference sequence). Study-wide findings and caveats: Recipient marrow harbored GvH clones, some of which surfaced first in ileum or blood. The highest levels of circulating GvH clones went along with early declines in HvG clones after transplant.

To release intraepithelial and lamina propria lymphocytes, the graft tissue was processed. The receptor comes from a human patient who received an intestinal transplant, so some T cells may come from the graft donor. V gene TRBV7-9 combines with J gene TRBJ2-5; D is undetermined. Gene TRBJ2-7 matches the end of the DNA better, so the J call may be wrong. Material: ileum tissue, obtained around 120 days after intestinal transplantation. CDR3: CASSLYFHEQYF. The CDR3 nucleotides are TGTGCCAGCAGCTTATATTTCCACGAGCAGTACTTC.